Each of the 20 T cell receptor beta chains below was sequenced from the same sample in a study of shared clonotypes between healthy human individuals. Assay: immunoSEQ multiplex PCR; the TCRdb copy retains only in-frame clones and omits some. The table lists 2 million to 2.5 million clones, 93% of them singletons. Sequencing input: naive CD4+ T cells from PBMCs. Stated subset: CD45RA+ positively selected. The receptors were gathered from a young man in good health. Some clones in this sample may be carry-over from other donors' samples.

CDR3: CASSLASMGDTQYF. DNA of the CDR3: TGTGCCAGCTCATTGGCAAGTATGGGAGATACGCAGTATTTT. The gene calls are TRBV18 and TRBJ2-3; D ambiguous. Germline CDR1 reads KGHSH; CDR2 reads LQKENI. Trimming removed 5 bases from V and 5 bases from J, with 14 bases in between. The CDR3 has 14 residues.

The chain uses TRBV6-5 and TRBJ2-7, with D possibly being TRBD2 (7 bases). V was shortened by 6 bases and J by 0 bases, with 12 bases between the two germline ends. The CDR3 sequence is 14 residues long. CDR1 and CDR2 (germline): MNHEY, SVGAGI. The CDR3 loop is CASSRGAVSYEQYF. The CDR3 DNA reads as TGTGCCAGCAGCCGGGGGGCAGTCTCCTACGAGCAGTACTTC.

The J gene is TRBJ2-3, the V gene TRBV19, with 7 bases identical to TRBD1. The germline V gene encodes CDR1 LNHDA and CDR2 SQIVND (reference sequence). The ends lost 6 bases at V and 6 bases at J; junction bases unmatched: 3. This CDR3 has 12 amino acids. CDR3 sequence reads: CASSRDSDTQYF. For the CDR3, the DNA is TGTGCCAGTAGCAGGGACAGCGATACGCAGTATTTT.

Only one count was recorded for this clone. CDR3 sequence: CASSLDPPDTTRSTGELFF. CDR3 nucleotides: TGCGCCAGCAGCCTGGACCCTCCGGACACTACGAGAAGCACCGGGGAGCTGTTTTTT. This chain joins TRBV5-1 and TRBJ2-2, with a weak D call TRBD1 (5 bases). Germline CDR1 and CDR2: SGHRS and YFSETQ. This CDR3 region has 19 residues. V was cut by 4 bases and J by 4 bases, with 26 bases left in between.

This clone was counted a single time. The chain is built from TRBV6-6 and TRBJ1-3, with no clear D. The CDR3 totals 13 residues. CDR1 and CDR2 from the germline V gene are MNHNY and SVGAGI (reference sequence). V shed 5 bases and J shed 8 bases, with 13 bases lying between them. CDR3 amino acids: CASSQRARDTIYF. The CDR3 bases are TGTGCCAGCAGTCAGAGGGCCCGGGACACCATATATTTT.

The V gene is TRBV28, the J gene TRBJ1-4; D unclear. Trimming cost V 3 bases and J 8 bases, with 16 bases left between them. This CDR3 is 15 amino acids long. CDR1 is MDHEN and CDR2 is SYDVKM in the germline V gene. This CDR3 reads CASSLAGFAREKLFF. The CDR3 bases are TGTGCCAGCAGTTTGGCGGGGTTTGCCCGGGAAAAACTGTTTTTT.

The rearrangement uses TRBV7-3 and TRBJ2-3; D remains ambiguous. This CDR3 spans 13 amino acids. Per germline, CDR1 SGHTA and CDR2 FQGTGA. V was cut by 4 bases and J by 5 bases, with 10 bases left in between. The chain's CDR3 is CASSSSRLDTQYF. Written as DNA, the CDR3 is TGTGCCAGCAGCTCCTCCCGTTTAGATACGCAGTATTTT.

The chain is built from TRBV2 and TRBJ2-7; TRBD2 matches at 10 bases. CDR3 length equals 15 residues. V shed 6 bases, J shed 2 bases, and the junction held 7 bases outside the gene matches. Per germline, CDR1 SNHLY and CDR2 FYNNEI. The CDR3 DNA sequence: TGTGCCAGCAGCCAGAGGACTAGCGGCCCCTACGAGCAGTACTTC. Its translation: CASSQRTSGPYEQYF.

This chain joins TRBV5-1 and TRBJ2-2, with TRBD2 matching 9 bases. CDR1 SGHRS and CDR2 YFSETQ come from the germline V gene. The CDR3 sequence is 16 residues long. J lost 7 bases, V lost 3 bases, and 10 bases had no gene match. CDR3 in DNA: TGCGCCAGCAGCTCGGTAGCGGGAGTTTTCGGCGGGGAGCTGTTTTTT. This translates into CASSSVAGVFGGELFF.

The chain recombines TRBV9 with TRBJ1-4; TRBD1 matches at 10 bases. The CDR3 covers 16 residues. The germline V gene encodes CDR1 SGDLS and CDR2 YYNGEE. Unmatched junction bases numbered 12, after V lost 5 bases and J lost 8 bases. The chain's CDR3 is CASSVQPTGGREKLFF. Here the CDR3 DNA reads TGTGCCAGCAGTGTTCAACCGACAGGGGGCAGAGAAAAACTGTTTTTT.

The gene calls are TRBV4-2 and TRBJ1-2; possible D gene TRBD1, 5 bases. The germline gives CDR1 LGHNA, CDR2 YNFKEQ. The CDR3 has 16 amino acids. Between the trimmed V and J ends, which lost 0 bases and 3 bases, there was a span of 14 bases. Here the CDR3 reads CASSQEILQAYYGYTF. For the CDR3, the DNA is TGTGCCAGCAGCCAAGAAATACTACAGGCTTACTATGGCTACACCTTC.

CDR3 nucleotides: TGTGCCAGCAGCCAAGCGGGGGCGGGGGCCAACTTGTTCTCCTACGAGCAGTACTTC. Translation: CASSQAGAGANLFSYEQYF. The chain uses TRBV14 and TRBJ2-7; tentatively, D is TRBD2 (7 bases). Germline lookup yields CDR1 SGHDN and CDR2 FVKESK. The CDR3 has 19 amino acids. V gave up 1 base and J gave up 0 bases, with 22 bases separating them.

This clone was observed a single time. The sample holds other DNA sequences that translate to the same CDR3. V gene TRBV9 combines with J gene TRBJ2-7; D remains ambiguous. This CDR3 has 15 residues. CDR1 and CDR2 from the germline V gene are SGDLS and YYNGEE. The V and J ends lost 0 bases and 0 bases respectively, with 10 bases between them. This CDR3 is CASSVAWSGSYEQYF. The CDR3 coding sequence is TGTGCCAGCAGCGTAGCGTGGTCAGGCTCCTACGAGCAGTACTTC.

V is TRBV9 and J is TRBJ2-1, with TRBD2 matching over 11 bases. The CDR3 runs to 15 residues. The trim removed 4 bases at V and 8 bases at J, leaving 8 bases unmatched. Germline CDR1 is SGDLS and CDR2 is YYNGEE. The CDR3 loop is CASSPRLAGIDEQFF. DNA for the CDR3: TGTGCCAGCAGCCCCCGACTAGCGGGAATCGATGAGCAGTTCTTC.

The chain is built from TRBV4-1 and TRBJ2-1; weak D call: TRBD2 (6 bases). The V gene's germline CDR1 is MGHRA and CDR2 YSYEKL. The ends were cut back, 5 bases at V and 4 bases at J, with 21 bases in the middle. This CDR3 is built from 17 residues. The CDR3 DNA reads as TGCGCCAGCAGCTATAATACAGCGGCGGGGCTATACAATGAGCAGTTCTTC. It is translated as CASSYNTAAGLYNEQFF.

The chain joins TRBV5-5 to TRBJ1-3, with D unresolved. V shed 4 bases and J shed 1 base, with 9 bases lying between them. Germline CDR1 is SGHKS and CDR2 is YYEKEE (reference sequence). The CDR3 loop spans 14 amino acids. The CDR3 here is CASSDGKSGNTIYF. In DNA, the CDR3 is TGTGCCAGCAGCGACGGGAAATCTGGAAACACCATATATTTT.

The rearrangement uses TRBV27 and TRBJ2-3; TRBD1 is a possible D gene (5 bases). CDR1 is MNHEY and CDR2 is SMNVEV in the germline V gene (reference sequence). Between the trimmed V and J ends, which lost 3 bases and 5 bases, there was a span of 15 bases. This CDR3 has 15 amino acids. The CDR3 coding sequence is TGTGCCAGCAGTTTCGCAGGGCCCCTCGTAGATACGCAGTATTTT. The encoded protein is CASSFAGPLVDTQYF.

Turning to this clone: Different DNA sequences within this sample yield the same CDR3. The chain uses TRBV5-1 and TRBJ2-7, with D perhaps matching TRBD2 (6 bases). Germline V gene sequence: CDR1 SGHRS, CDR2 YFSETQ. The V end was cut by 0 bases, the J end by 5 bases, with 9 bases between. There are 13 residues in the CDR3. The CDR3 is CASSLAWGDEQYF. The CDR3 nucleotides read TGCGCCAGCAGCTTGGCCTGGGGGGACGAGCAGTACTTC.

The gene calls are TRBV7-2 and TRBJ2-1; 9 bases agree with TRBD2. V shed 1 base, J shed 10 bases, and the junction held 17 bases outside the gene matches. Per germline, CDR1 SGHTA and CDR2 FQGNSA. This CDR3 has 18 amino acids. CDR3 DNA: TGTGCCAGCAGCTTAGTGGGTTCGGCTAGCGGGACCGTAGAGGAGCAGTTCTTC. It translates to CASSLVGSASGTVEEQFF.

The chain joins TRBV4-3 to TRBJ1-2; TRBD1 matches at 10 bases. CDR1 is LGHNA, CDR2 YSLEER, per germline. The CDR3 is 19 residues long. Trimming removed 3 bases from V and 3 bases from J; junction bases left unmatched: 16. CDR3: CASSQRENRRQGADYGYTF. The CDR3 coding sequence is TGCGCCAGCAGCCAGCGGGAAAACAGGCGACAGGGGGCCGACTATGGCTACACCTTC.